This entry lists 14 T cell receptor beta chains sequenced from one sample in a study of post-analysis software for immune sequencing data. Study-wide points: Five or six TRBV segments, TRBV5-6, TRBV5-1 and TRBV20-1 among them, were found more frequent in patients than controls.

Their target antigens are unknown. Included in the TCR beta cDNA libraries were unique molecular identifiers. MiXCR, run by TCRdb on the PCR reads, gives a single entry per CDR3 protein. The data hold roughly 670,000 distinct CDR3 sequences, with about 60% observed a single time. The sequenced sample consisted of blood. Receptor source: a girl aged 2-10 years with multiple sclerosis.

This clonotype was detected once. The V gene is TRBV4-2, the J gene TRBJ2-1; TRBD1 matches 8 bases. J gave up 7 bases and V 0 bases, and 5 bases lay outside the gene matches. CDR1 and CDR2 from the germline V gene are LGHNA and YNFKEQ. The CDR3 spans 15 residues. CDR3 in amino acids: CASSQEDRASNEQFF. Written as DNA, the CDR3 is TGTGCCAGCAGCCAAGAGGACAGGGCTAGTAATGAGCAGTTCTTC.

This clonotype showed up just a few times. J is TRBJ1-5 and V is TRBV27; D call uncertain. Trimming left V 8 bases short and J 0 bases short, with 14 bases between. This CDR3 has 15 amino acids. Germline V gene lookup returns CDR1 MNHEY and CDR2 SMNVEV (reference sequence). CDR3 coding DNA: TGTGCCAGCCTAATGAATGCCGATAGCAATCAGCCCCAGCATTTT. This codes for CASLMNADSNQPQHF.

The J gene is TRBJ2-6, the V gene TRBV6-5; D is possibly TRBD2 (6 bases). Trimming stripped 8 bases from V and 4 bases from J, with 15 bases between. Per germline, CDR1 MNHEY and CDR2 SVGAGI. This CDR3 is 15 amino acids long. The CDR3 reads CASGIGSEGANVLTF. The CDR3 region has the DNA TGTGCCAGCGGGATCGGGAGCGAAGGGGCCAACGTCCTGACTTTC.

The chain uses TRBV29-1 and TRBJ1-2; no firm D call. Looked up from germline, CDR1 is SQVTM and CDR2 is ANQGSEA. The CDR3 totals 13 residues. The germline V and J ends were trimmed by 4 bases and 5 bases, with 14 bases remaining between them. The CDR3 region has the DNA TGCAGCGTTGGCGCCACAGAAGTTTATGGCTACACCTTC. It codes for CSVGATEVYGYTF.

CDR3 in amino acids: CASSCILAGVLSSYNEQFF. In DNA, the CDR3 is TGTGCCAGCAGTTGCATTCTAGCGGGGGTCCTAAGCTCCTACAATGAGCAGTTCTTC. V usage is TRBV6-2 or TRBV6-3 and J usage is TRBJ2-1; 10 nucleotides align to TRBD2. Germline V gives CDR1 MNHEY, CDR2 SVGEGT. V shed 4 bases and J 0 bases; nucleotides not matched to a gene: 12. CDR3 length: 19 amino acids.

This clonotype came up a few times. The rearrangement links TRBV6-1 to TRBJ2-4; D is perhaps TRBD1 or TRBD2 (5 bases each). Germline V CDR1 and CDR2: MNHNS, SASEGT. Trimming pared 1 base from V and 8 bases from J, leaving 12 bases between. This CDR3 has 14 residues. The CDR3 spells CASSEVVMGDIQYF. In nucleotides, the CDR3 is TGTGCCAGCAGTGAAGTTGTGATGGGGGACATTCAGTACTTC.

The chain combines TRBV12-3 or TRBV12-4 with TRBJ2-6; D is undetermined. This CDR3 region has 16 residues. Trimming left V 2 bases short and J 1 base short, with 9 bases between. DNA for the CDR3: TGTGCCAGCAGTTTAAGCGTAGGGTCTGGGGCCAACGTCCTGACTTTC. Protein product: CASSLSVGSGANVLTF.

About this clonotype: At one boundary the junction diverges from the germline segment, which might be a read error. V usage is TRBV6-5 and J usage is TRBJ2-7; TRBD1 aligns across 7 bases. The germline V gene has CDR1 MNHEY and CDR2 SVGAGI. This CDR3 is 16 amino acids long. This CDR3 reads CASSYSSRLRGYEQYF. CDR3 coding DNA: TGTGCCAGCAGTTACTCGAGTAGGCTCAGGGGGTACGAACAGTACTTC.

This clonotype occurred a few times. This chain uses TRBV20-1 with TRBJ2-5; D not resolved. The CDR3 runs 14 residues. Germline CDR1 is DFQATT and CDR2 is SNEGSKA (reference sequence). V dropped 3 bases and J dropped 5 bases, with 16 bases sitting between them. CDR3 region: CSASAARNLETQYF. The CDR3 nucleotides read TGCAGTGCTAGTGCCGCTAGGAACCTGGAGACCCAGTACTTC.

The chain carries TRBV5-5 and TRBJ1-4; TRBD1 matches 9 bases. Germline trimming cut 1 base from V and 4 bases from J; bases unmatched to any gene: 8. Germline V gives CDR1 SGHKS, CDR2 YYEKEE (reference sequence). This CDR3 has 17 amino acids. CDR3 in amino acids: CASSLTGGAFGNEKLFF. CDR3 nucleotide sequence: TGTGCCAGCAGCTTGACAGGGGGCGCGTTTGGTAATGAAAAACTGTTTTTT.

This chain uses TRBV27 with TRBJ1-2, with unresolved D. The V end was cut by 7 bases, the J end by 3 bases, with 18 bases between. The CDR3 length is 15 residues. Germline lookup yields CDR1 MNHEY and CDR2 SMNVEV (reference sequence). Written as DNA, the CDR3 is TGTGCCAGCAAACCTCAGGACGGCCCGCACTATGGCTACACCTTC. Amino acid sequence: CASKPQDGPHYGYTF.

The CDR3 sequence is CAISDGRATDTQYF. The CDR3 DNA is TGTGCCATCAGTGATGGGAGGGCCACAGATACGCAGTATTTT. The chain links TRBV10-3 to TRBJ2-3, with TRBD2 matching 7 bases. The CDR3 is 14 amino acids. CDR1 ENHRY and CDR2 SYGVKD come from the germline V gene. V was pared by 3 bases and J by 2 bases, with 2 bases of the junction left unmatched.

The V call is TRBV29-1, the J call TRBJ2-1, with D hard to call. This CDR3 spans 12 amino acids. CDR1 and CDR2 from the germline V gene are SQVTM and ANQGSEA. V lost 7 bases, J lost 8 bases, and 15 bases lay in between. The CDR3 sequence is CSAQNLAYEQFF. The CDR3 nucleotides read TGCAGCGCCCAGAATCTGGCCTATGAGCAGTTCTTC.

This sequence joins TRBV29-1 and TRBJ2-1; D is perhaps TRBD2 (7 bases). The CDR3 sequence is 16 residues long. V dropped 0 bases and J dropped 6 bases, with 18 bases sitting between them. Germline V lookup: CDR1 SQVTM, CDR2 ANQGSEA. CDR3 DNA sequence: TGCAGCGTTGAAGATTACGGGGGGCGACTTGGCAATGAGCAGTTCTTC. It specifies CSVEDYGGRLGNEQFF.